Shown below are 22 T cell receptor beta chains from a single sample sequenced in a study of cytomegalovirus exposure and HLA in healthy donors. Clones were sequenced by immunoSEQ multiplex PCR, and TCRdb holds only the in-frame ones, with some missing. This sample has about 240,000 clones, with 80% to 90% found just once. Sequencing used PBMCs. These receptors originate from a man aged 18 to 35 in good health and CMV-seronegative.

The rearrangement uses TRBV10-2 and TRBJ1-2; no firm D call. V was cut by 6 bases and J by 7 bases, with 12 bases left in between. Germline V CDR1 and CDR2: WSHSY, SAAADI. This CDR3 has 12 amino acids. The CDR3 protein is CASRAGVGGYTF. For the CDR3, the DNA is TGCGCCAGCAGGGCTGGAGTTGGTGGCTACACCTTC.

In DNA, the CDR3 is TGTGCCAGCAGCCGCGTGGAAACAGGGGCTGGAAACACCATATATTTT. Amino acid sequence: CASSRVETGAGNTIYF. The rearrangement links TRBV14 to TRBJ1-3, with 7 bases matching TRBD1. Losses at the gene ends were 4 bases for V and 2 bases for J; bases not matched to a gene: 8. Germline CDR1 and CDR2: SGHDN and FVKESK. This CDR3 is 16 amino acids long. The complete variable domain, with remaining parts taken from reference TRBV14 and TRBJ1-3, reads EAGVTQFPSHSVIEKGQTVTLRCDPISGHDNLYWYRRVMGKEIKFLLHFVKESKQDESGMPNNRFLAERTGGTYSTLKVQPAELEDSGVYFCASSRVETGAGNTIYFGEGSWLTVV.

In its sample, this clone ranks as medium-sized (0.01 to 0.1%). The gene calls are TRBV10-1 and TRBJ2-2; 7 positions match TRBD2. The CDR3 consists of 13 residues. From germline, CDR1 is WNHNN and CDR2 SYGVQD (reference sequence). V shed 2 bases, J shed 6 bases, and the junction held 0 bases outside the gene matches. CDR3 nucleotides: TGCGCCAGCAGTGAGCGGGAGGCCGGGGAGCTGTTTTTT. Translation: CASSEREAGELFF.

The V and J genes are TRBV10-3 and TRBJ2-7; tentative D call: TRBD1 (5 bases). This CDR3 comprises 12 residues. The ends were cut back, 4 bases at V and 4 bases at J, with 8 bases in the middle. The germline gives CDR1 ENHRY, CDR2 SYGVKD. The CDR3 DNA sequence: TGTGCCATCAGTGCGGACATGTACGAGCAGTACTTC. This codes for CAISADMYEQYF.

This sequence joins TRBV7-3 and TRBJ2-3; D may be TRBD1 (7 bases). The CDR3 extends over 16 amino acids. Trimming left V 5 bases short and J 4 bases short, with 19 bases between. Germline CDR1 reads SGHTA; CDR2 reads FQGTGA. DNA of the CDR3: TGTGCCAGCAGCCTAATGACAGGGAGGATCGCAGATACGCAGTATTTT. Encoded protein: CASSLMTGRIADTQYF.

This clone was counted a few times. The V call is TRBV2, the J call TRBJ1-5; the D is unclear. The CDR3 is 12 amino acids. CDR1 is SNHLY and CDR2 is FYNNEI in the germline V gene. The germline V and J ends were trimmed by 1 base and 6 bases, with 4 bases remaining between them. Here the CDR3 reads CASSEDGQPQHF. In DNA, the CDR3 is TGTGCCAGCAGTGAAGACGGTCAGCCCCAGCATTTT.

The chain has TRBV5-6 and TRBJ2-3; D is ambiguous. The CDR3 totals 16 residues. Germline V lookup: CDR1 SGHDT, CDR2 YYEEEE. The V end lost 0 bases, the J end lost 1 base, and 12 bases lay between the germline ends. DNA of the CDR3: TGTGCCAGCAGCTTGGGACTTCGGTCCGGCACAGATACGCAGTATTTT. Translating gives CASSLGLRSGTDTQYF.

The chain employs TRBV5-6 and TRBJ2-2; the D is unclear. Germline loops: CDR1 SGHDT, CDR2 YYEEEE. The V end was cut by 2 bases, the J end by 6 bases, with 11 bases between. The CDR3 length is 14 residues. In DNA form, the CDR3 reads TGTGCCAGCAGCTTTGAGGTTTGGGCCGGGGAGCTGTTTTTT. Amino acids: CASSFEVWAGELFF.

In nucleotides, the CDR3 is TGTGCCAGCAGCTTAGGGCGGGGGTCCAAAAACATTCAGTACTTC. Translated: CASSLGRGSKNIQYF. The rearrangement uses TRBV7-6 and TRBJ2-4, with 7 bases identical to TRBD2. CDR1 and CDR2 from the germline V gene are SGHVS and FNYEAQ. CDR3 length: 15 amino acids. V was clipped by 1 base and J by 2 bases; unmatched bases: 2.

This chain connects TRBV28 to TRBJ1-1, with D perhaps TRBD1 (6 bases). This CDR3 contains 16 residues. CDR1 is MDHEN and CDR2 is SYDVKM in the germline V gene. Trimming removed 7 bases at V and 5 bases at J, with 23 bases between. The CDR3 DNA reads TGTGCCAGCACGCAGGGGTTTGGGGTAGCTCGAACTGAAGCTTTCTTT. Translated, it gives CASTQGFGVARTEAFF.

The chain links TRBV4-1 to TRBJ2-1; 14 positions agree with TRBD2. V lost 3 bases to trimming and J lost 12 bases; unmatched junction nucleotides: 7. Per the germline V gene, CDR1 is MGHRA and CDR2 is YSYEKL. This CDR3 is built from 15 residues. This CDR3 is CASSQAGLAGVGQFF. The CDR3 nucleotides are TGCGCCAGCAGCCAGGCGGGACTAGCGGGAGTTGGGCAGTTCTTC.

V and J are TRBV10-1 and TRBJ2-7, with 9 bases matching TRBD1. Germline trimming cut 5 bases from V and 8 bases from J; bases unmatched to any gene: 7. Germline-derived CDR1 and CDR2 are WNHNN and SYGVQD (reference sequence). The CDR3 covers 13 residues. The CDR3 DNA reads as TGCGCCAGCAGTCCGGACAGGGGAGCACAGCAGTACTTC. It encodes CASSPDRGAQQYF.

About this clone: Compared with germline, one end of the junction differs, possibly owing to a read error. This chain joins TRBV15 and TRBJ1-4; a possible D gene is TRBD1 (5 bases). The CDR3 loop spans 11 amino acids. Germline CDR1 reads LNHNV; CDR2 reads YYDKDF (reference sequence). CDR3 loop: CATSEGLRVSF. CDR3 bases: TGTGCCACCAGCGAGGGACTCCGGGTTTCTTTT.

The chain is built from TRBV6-5 and TRBJ2-5, with D tentatively TRBD2 (6 bases). Per the germline V gene, CDR1 is MNHEY and CDR2 is SVGAGI. CDR3 length equals 15 residues. The V and J ends lost 8 bases and 1 base respectively, with 17 bases between them. CDR3 nucleotide sequence: TGTGCCAGCTCCCCCGGTGGAGGGTCCCAAGAGACCCAGTACTTC. Protein: CASSPGGGSQETQYF.

The V call is TRBV19, the J call TRBJ1-6; no firm D call. The germline gives CDR1 LNHDA, CDR2 SQIVND (reference sequence). The length of the CDR3 is 15 residues. Trimming stripped 4 bases from V and 10 bases from J, with 17 bases between. The CDR3 DNA follows: TGTGCCAGTAGTAGACCGGCTCCGGGAAACTCACCCCTCCACTTT. Encoded protein: CASSRPAPGNSPLHF.

The chain couples TRBV27 to TRBJ2-7; possible D gene TRBD1, 6 bases. The V gene lost 7 bases and the J gene lost 0 bases, with 13 bases spanning the gap. CDR3 length equals 14 residues. Looked up from germline, CDR1 is MNHEY and CDR2 is SMNVEV (reference sequence). CDR3 amino acids: CASTWTASSYEQYF. The CDR3 DNA sequence: TGTGCCAGCACTTGGACAGCCTCCTCCTACGAGCAGTACTTC.

The chain recombines TRBV5-8 with TRBJ1-5; D is uncertain. This CDR3 is built from 15 residues. Germline CDR1 is SGHTS and CDR2 is YDEGEE. Trimming pared 4 bases from V and 1 base from J, leaving 12 bases between. This chain's CDR3 is CASSGGTLSNQPQHF. CDR3 nucleotides: TGTGCCAGCAGCGGCGGTACCCTAAGCAATCAGCCCCAGCATTTT.

The gene calls are TRBV27 and TRBJ1-6; the D gene is possibly TRBD1 (5 bases). Per the germline V gene, CDR1 is MNHEY and CDR2 is SMNVEV (reference sequence). The V gene lost 4 bases and the J gene lost 8 bases, with 15 bases spanning the gap. The CDR3 consists of 15 residues. Here the CDR3 DNA reads TGTGCCAGCAGTTACGAATGGGACTCCCATTCACCCCTCCACTTT. Translated, it gives CASSYEWDSHSPLHF.

The chain has TRBV9 and TRBJ1-1, with D possibly matching TRBD1 (6 bases). Germline V gene sequence: CDR1 SGDLS, CDR2 YYNGEE. CDR3 length: 14 amino acids. V dropped 4 bases and J dropped 3 bases, with 13 bases sitting between them. CDR3 coding DNA: TGTGCCAGCAGCTTACAGGGAGGGTACACTGAAGCTTTCTTT. This gives the protein CASSLQGGYTEAFF.

The chain joins TRBV6-5 to TRBJ1-2; the D gene is possibly TRBD1 (5 bases). CDR1 and CDR2 (germline): MNHEY, SVGAGI. V was shortened by 0 bases and J by 8 bases, with 16 bases between the two germline ends. There are 15 residues in the CDR3. CDR3 nucleotide sequence: TGTGCCAGCAGTTACTCGACGGGGGGTTGGAGCGGCTACACCTTC. It yields the protein CASSYSTGGWSGYTF.

The J gene is TRBJ2-3, the V gene TRBV28, with unresolved D. Trimming cost V 5 bases and J 2 bases, with 5 bases left between them. The CDR3 contains 12 residues. CDR1 and CDR2 from the germline V gene are MDHEN and SYDVKM. CDR3 region: CASSLFTDTQYF. In nucleotides, the CDR3 is TGTGCCAGCAGTCTTTTCACAGATACGCAGTATTTT.

The chain joins TRBV6-5 to TRBJ2-3; 11 bases are a match to TRBD2. Trimming at V came to 6 bases and at J to 5 bases, leaving 7 bases not matched to a gene. Germline loops: CDR1 MNHEY, CDR2 SVGAGI. There are 15 residues in the CDR3. The CDR3 bases are TGTGCCAGCAGCCTGACTAGCGGGATGGGAGATACGCAGTATTTT. It yields the protein CASSLTSGMGDTQYF.